One and the same sample provided the 19 T cell receptor beta chains below, sequenced in a study of STAT5B mutations in CD4+ large granular lymphocyte leukemia. The protocol was immunoSEQ multiplex PCR, while the TCRdb copy is restricted to in-frame clones and leaves out a portion. Of about 36,000 clones listed, about 76% are singletons. Sequencing used CD4+ T cells from blood buffy coats. All receptors derive from a human donor in good health.

V usage is TRBV19 and J usage is TRBJ1-2, with D tentatively TRBD1 (5 bases). In germline, CDR1 is LNHDA, CDR2 SQIVND (reference sequence). V lost 8 bases and J 6 bases, leaving 22 bases between the germline ends. The CDR3 contains 15 residues. This CDR3 is CASGGRDGARDGYTF. In DNA, the CDR3 is TGTGCCAGTGGCGGGAGGGACGGCGCCCGGGATGGCTACACCTTC.

This chain uses TRBV7-8 with TRBJ2-7; D is unresolved. The V end lost 7 bases, the J end lost 5 bases, and 12 bases lay between the germline ends. The CDR3 is made up of 12 amino acids. The germline V gene encodes CDR1 SGHVS and CDR2 FQNEAQ. CDR3 nucleotide sequence: TGTGCCAGCACCTCGGTCTATCACGAGCAGTACTTC. It codes for CASTSVYHEQYF.

The V gene is TRBV19, the J gene TRBJ1-2, with D perhaps matching TRBD1 (5 bases). Germline lookup yields CDR1 LNHDA and CDR2 SQIVND (reference sequence). This CDR3 has 15 amino acids. Trimming removed 5 bases at V and 0 bases at J, with 13 bases between. CDR3 amino acids: CASSVDSNSNYGYTF. The CDR3 DNA reads TGTGCCAGTAGTGTCGACAGTAACTCTAACTATGGCTACACCTTC. Combining the CDR3 with reference TRBV19 and TRBJ1-2 gives the whole variable domain DGGITQSPKYLFRKEGQNVTLSCEQNLNHDAMYWYRQDPGQGLRLIYYSQIVNDFQKGDIAEGYSVSREKKESFPLTVTSAQKNPTAFYLCASSVDSNSNYGYTFGSGTRLTVV.

This clone came up once. The sample has other DNA sequences that encode this CDR3 too. V and J are TRBV6-1 and TRBJ1-2; 9 bases are shared with TRBD1. The CDR3 loop spans 13 amino acids. Germline V gives CDR1 MNHNS, CDR2 SASEGT. Unmatched junction bases numbered 0, after V lost 3 bases and J lost 4 bases. Here the CDR3 DNA reads TGTGCCAGCAGTGAGACAGGGGGCTATGGCTACACCTTC. Translating it yields CASSETGGYGYTF.

This chain joins TRBV7-6 and TRBJ2-2; D is uncertain. In germline, CDR1 is SGHVS, CDR2 FNYEAQ. V was shortened by 1 base and J by 4 bases, with 7 bases between the two germline ends. The CDR3 runs 14 residues. The CDR3 loop is CASSLVAFTGELFF. The CDR3 coding sequence is TGTGCCAGCAGCTTAGTTGCTTTCACCGGGGAGCTGTTTTTT.

The rearrangement links TRBV6-1 to TRBJ1-2; D not certain. V was cut by 6 bases and J by 4 bases, with 12 bases left in between. This CDR3 contains 13 residues. CDR1 MNHNS and CDR2 SASEGT come from the germline V gene. CDR3 in amino acids: CASRGIIGYGYTF. The CDR3 DNA is TGTGCCAGCAGAGGTATAATCGGCTATGGCTACACCTTC.

The rearrangement links TRBV5-1 to TRBJ1-1; 10 positions agree with TRBD1. Germline V gives CDR1 SGHRS, CDR2 YFSETQ. The J segment lost 1 base and the V segment lost 3 bases, leaving 0 bases of the junction unmatched. This CDR3 region has 14 residues. The CDR3 reads CASSWDRGNTEAFF. The CDR3 DNA follows: TGCGCCAGCAGCTGGGACAGGGGGAACACTGAAGCTTTCTTT.

CDR3 sequence (DNA): TGTGCCAGCAGTTACGGACTAGCTGGTTGGGCCGGGGAGCTGTTTTTT. Translation gives CASSYGLAGWAGELFF. This chain connects TRBV2 to TRBJ2-2; 8 nucleotides agree with TRBD2. Germline V gene sequence: CDR1 SNHLY, CDR2 FYNNEI. With 5 bases clipped from V and 6 bases from J, the junction kept 11 bases outside the gene matches. The CDR3 contains 16 residues.

This clone has only a few counts. The rearrangement uses TRBV27 and TRBJ1-4; 10 nucleotides align to TRBD1. Germline trimming cut 4 bases from V and 8 bases from J; bases unmatched to any gene: 7. CDR1 and CDR2 from the germline V gene are MNHEY and SMNVEV (reference sequence). The CDR3 loop spans 15 amino acids. As DNA, the CDR3 is TGTGCCAGCAGTTCATGGGACAGGGGTCAGGAAAAACTGTTTTTT. Translation: CASSSWDRGQEKLFF.

This clone was counted between two and nine times. The rearrangement uses TRBV5-1 and TRBJ2-7; 7 bases are shared with TRBD1. Germline CDR1 reads SGHRS; CDR2 reads YFSETQ. This CDR3 region has 15 residues. The V segment lost 0 bases and the J segment 0 bases; nucleotides outside the gene matches: 3. The CDR3 sequence is CASSLAGQSSYEQYF. CDR3 coding DNA: TGCGCCAGCAGCTTGGCGGGACAGAGCTCCTACGAGCAGTACTTC.

The chain carries TRBV9 and TRBJ1-1; D is unclear. Per germline, CDR1 SGDLS and CDR2 YYNGEE. This CDR3 spans 12 amino acids. The V gene lost 0 bases and the J gene lost 3 bases, with 3 bases spanning the gap. CDR3 sequence: CASSVVDTEAFF. Written as DNA, the CDR3 is TGTGCCAGCAGCGTAGTGGACACTGAAGCTTTCTTT.

This clone was counted a single time. This chain links TRBV6-5 with TRBJ1-1, with D perhaps TRBD1 (6 bases). The V and J ends lost 6 bases and 5 bases respectively, with 13 bases between them. CDR3 size: 13 residues. Per germline, CDR1 MNHEY and CDR2 SVGAGI. CDR3 protein: CASRRGLWTEAFF. CDR3 nucleotides: TGTGCCAGCAGGAGGGGGTTGTGGACTGAAGCTTTCTTT.

The chain employs TRBV7-6 and TRBJ1-1; 8 bases fit TRBD1. CDR3 size: 15 residues. Germline V lookup: CDR1 SGHVS, CDR2 FNYEAQ. The V gene end was trimmed by 4 bases and the J gene end by 2 bases; junction bases not matched to a gene: 6. This chain's CDR3 is CASSSTGAPNTEAFF. The CDR3 DNA reads TGTGCCAGCAGCTCGACAGGGGCCCCAAACACTGAAGCTTTCTTT.

This sequence joins TRBV7-2 and TRBJ2-1; TRBD2 matches at 7 bases. V shed 5 bases, J shed 2 bases, and the junction held 6 bases outside the gene matches. The CDR3 covers 15 residues. Germline CDR1 and CDR2: SGHTA and FQGNSA. The CDR3 here is CASSNAGAPYNEQFF. In DNA form, the CDR3 reads TGTGCCAGCAGCAACGCGGGAGCCCCCTACAATGAGCAGTTCTTC.

This chain uses TRBV27 with TRBJ2-1; no definite D call. V lost 5 bases to trimming and J lost 7 bases, with 15 bases between them. Germline-derived CDR1 and CDR2 are MNHEY and SMNVEV (reference sequence). The CDR3 contains 14 residues. The CDR3 spells CASSPRTRRNEQFF. CDR3 sequence (DNA): TGTGCCAGCAGTCCCCGGACCCGTCGAAATGAGCAGTTCTTC.

The chain couples TRBV2 to TRBJ1-1; TRBD1 matches 7 bases. Germline CDR1 and CDR2: SNHLY and FYNNEI. Unmatched junction bases numbered 13, after V lost 7 bases and J lost 5 bases. This CDR3 contains 15 residues. The CDR3 spells CASTEGGGLGTEAFF. The CDR3 DNA reads as TGTGCCAGCACCGAAGGAGGGGGCTTGGGGACTGAAGCTTTCTTT.

The genes are TRBV5-1 and TRBJ2-1, with D possibly being TRBD2 (7 bases). The CDR3 totals 14 residues. Germline V gene data show CDR1 as SGHRS and CDR2 as YFSETQ. Trimming left V 7 bases short and J 8 bases short, with 19 bases between. CDR3 DNA: TGCGCCAGCGCCCAAGGGGGGGCGAAACATGAGCAGTTCTTC. Encoded protein: CASAQGGAKHEQFF.

Notes on this clone: One end of the junction is discordant with germline, which a read error may explain. The rearrangement joins TRBV19 to TRBJ1-2; D gene ambiguous. The CDR3 consists of 13 residues. Germline V gene lookup returns CDR1 LNHDA and CDR2 SQIVND (reference sequence). The CDR3: CASSKGFNYGYTF. CDR3 coding DNA: TGTGCCAGTAGTAAGGGTTTTAACTATGGGTACACCTTC.

The chain carries TRBV11-2 and TRBJ2-7, with D unresolved. This CDR3 is 14 amino acids long. The V gene's germline CDR1 is SGHAT and CDR2 FQNNGV. Trimming removed 2 bases at V and 5 bases at J, with 13 bases between. The CDR3 loop is CASSLRTVVNEQYF. DNA for the CDR3: TGTGCCAGCAGCTTACGGACGGTGGTAAACGAGCAGTACTTC.